These T cell receptor beta chains were read from a single sample in a study of blood T cell repertoires in COVID-19. The protocol was immunoSEQ multiplex PCR, while the TCRdb copy is restricted to in-frame clones and leaves out a portion. The sample records about 240,000 clones, approximately 86% being singletons. The sample consisted of peripheral blood. The receptors shown here come from a man in his 60s who had recovered from COVID-19. The CDR3 runs from the conserved cysteine through the conserved F or W. A D gene is named only where the DNA matches it firmly. Clone size is shown for a subset of rows, as once, few, many or a class of expanded clone.

j_call,d_call,v_call,clone_size,cdr3_aa,cdr3_nt
TRBJ1-6,-,TRBV28,-,CASSFWQGSDNSPLHF,TGTGCCAGCAGTTTTTGGCAGGGGTCCGATAATTCACCCCTCCACTTT
TRBJ2-2,TRBD2,TRBV5-1,-,CASSLEGLGNTGELFF,TGCGCCAGCAGCTTGGAGGGACTAGGTAATACCGGGGAGCTGTTTTTT
TRBJ2-1,TRBD1,TRBV5-1,-,CASSPQGAVYNEQFF,TGCGCCAGCAGCCCACAGGGGGCGGTCTACAATGAGCAGTTCTTC
TRBJ2-7,-,TRBV18,-,CASSPPRGRTYEQYF,TGTGCCAGCTCACCACCGCGGGGGCGCACCTACGAGCAGTACTTC
TRBJ1-1,-,TRBV5-1,-,CASSSRGGGTEAFF,TGCGCCAGCAGCTCCCGGGGGGGAGGCACTGAAGCTTTCTTT
TRBJ1-6,-,TRBV21-1,-,CASSKKWSRVSRVSPLHF,TGTGCCAGCAGCAAAAAGTGGTCAAGAGTTTCCAGGGTCTCACCCCTCCACTTT
TRBJ2-1,TRBD1,TRBV7-2,-,CASSGGQGSYNEQFF,TGTGCCAGCAGCGGGGGACAGGGATCCTACAATGAGCAGTTCTTC
TRBJ1-2,-,TRBV5-4,few,CASRPDMTRGDGYTF,TGTGCCAGCAGACCCGACATGACACGGGGAGACGGCTACACCTTC
TRBJ1-3,-,TRBV29-1,-,CSAIGTSGNTIYF,TGCAGCGCCATAGGGACAAGTGGAAACACCATATATTTT
TRBJ2-4,-,TRBV12-5,-,CASGSPPYALIGDIQYF,TGTGCTAGTGGTTCACCCCCCTATGCCCTCATCGGGGACATTCAGTACTTC
TRBJ1-6,-,TRBV19,once,CASSYLDSPLHF,TGTGCCAGTAGTTATTTAGATTCACCCCTCCACTTT
TRBJ1-4,-,TRBV30,-,CAWGPGVAWEEKLFF,TGTGCCTGGGGGCCCGGGGTGGCCTGGGAGGAAAAACTGTTTTTT
TRBJ1-2,-,TRBV28,-,CASLADPRGYTF,TGTGCCAGCCTCGCTGATCCGCGCGGCTACACCTTC
TRBJ2-4,-,TRBV5-6,once,CASSLPGIGIQYF,TGTGCCAGCAGCTTGCCGGGTATAGGCATTCAGTACTTC
TRBJ1-5,-,TRBV21-1,-,CASSPQGREDDNQPQHF,TGTGCCAGCAGCCCCCAGGGGAGGGAGGACGACAATCAGCCCCAGCATTTT
TRBJ2-1,TRBD2,TRBV4-1,-,CASSQGLAYEQFF,TGCGCCAGCAGCCAGGGACTAGCATATGAGCAGTTCTTC
TRBJ2-3,-,TRBV2,-,CASSDQGGTDTQYF,TGTGCCAGCAGTGACCAGGGCGGCACAGATACGCAGTATTTT
TRBJ1-1,-,TRBV5-1,-,CASSLARNTEAFF,TGCGCCAGCAGCTTGGCCAGAAACACTGAAGCTTTCTTT
TRBJ2-3,TRBD2,TRBV10-2,-,CASHAGLTSTDTQYF,TGCGCCAGCCATGCGGGACTAACTAGCACAGATACGCAGTATTTT
TRBJ2-3,-,TRBV7-9,-,CASSLGRDTQYF,TGTGCCAGCAGCTTAGGCAGGGATACGCAGTATTTT
TRBJ1-4,TRBD1,TRBV9,-,CASSGGETGGDEKLFF,TGTGCCAGCAGCGGAGGTGAAACAGGGGGTGATGAAAAACTGTTTTTT
TRBJ2-7,-,TRBV5-1,once,CASSLDRGLYEQYF,TGCGCCAGCAGCTTGGATCGGGGGTTATACGAGCAGTACTTC
TRBJ1-2,-,TRBV7-9,once,CASSSIEGDTNYGYTF,TGTGCCAGCAGCTCGATAGAGGGGGACACTAACTATGGCTACACCTTC
TRBJ2-7,TRBD2,TRBV7-2,-,CASSFWASGGAEGEQYF,TGTGCCAGCAGCTTTTGGGCTAGCGGGGGGGCCGAAGGAGAGCAGTACTTC
TRBJ1-2,-,TRBV9,once,CASRTGLGYTF,TGTGCCAGCAGAACAGGGTTGGGCTACACCTTC
TRBJ2-5,-,TRBV24-1,-,CATSDRDTQETQYF,TGTGCCACCAGCGACCGGGACACCCAAGAGACCCAGTACTTC
TRBJ2-7,TRBD2,TRBV5-1,-,CARSRGGPKSSYEQYF,TGCGCCCGCAGCCGGGGGGGGCCAAAGAGCTCCTACGAGCAGTACTTC
TRBJ2-1,TRBD2,TRBV4-1,-,CASSPDGAGGYNEQFF,TGCGCCAGCAGCCCGGACGGAGCGGGGGGCTACAATGAGCAGTTCTTC
TRBJ2-7,-,TRBV4-1,-,CASSYGSGSYEQYF,TGCGCCAGCAGCTACGGAAGCGGCTCCTACGAGCAGTACTTC
TRBJ2-5,TRBD1,TRBV2,-,CASSEGQGRETQYF,TGTGCCAGCAGTGAAGGACAGGGGCGAGAGACCCAGTACTTC
TRBJ2-5,-,TRBV6-2/TRBV6-3,few,CASSYTQETQYF,TGTGCCAGCAGTTACACTCAAGAGACCCAGTACTTC
TRBJ1-3,TRBD1,TRBV7-9,few,CASRAGGPGNTIYF,TGTGCCAGCAGAGCAGGGGGCCCTGGAAACACCATATATTTT
TRBJ2-7,-,TRBV5-1,-,CASRSISLSYEQYF,TGCGCCAGCCGGAGTATTTCCTTGTCCTACGAGCAGTACTTC
TRBJ2-5,-,TRBV2,-,CASSGRFGSGDQKETQYF,TGTGCCAGCAGTGGACGTTTTGGATCAGGCGACCAGAAAGAGACCCAGTACTTC
TRBJ1-2,-,TRBV5-4,-,CASSLGVRVEGGYTF,TGTGCCAGCAGCTTGGGGGTCAGGGTGGAAGGAGGCTACACCTTC
TRBJ1-2,TRBD1,TRBV7-8,-,CASSPTVGFSGTGGRFGYTF,TGTGCCAGCAGCCCCACCGTCGGGTTCTCCGGGACAGGGGGACGCTTTGGCTACACCTTC
TRBJ2-1,TRBD1,TRBV7-2,many,CASSYQHRQGNEQFF,TGTGCCAGCAGCTATCAACATCGACAGGGGAATGAGCAGTTCTTC
TRBJ2-2,TRBD2,TRBV5-1,-,CASSLAAGGPTGELFF,TGCGCCAGCAGCTTGGCGGCGGGGGGCCCCACCGGGGAGCTGTTTTTT
TRBJ1-6,-,TRBV7-9,-,CASSGWGDNSPLHF,TGTGCCAGCAGCGGCTGGGGGGATAATTCACCCCTCCACTTT
TRBJ2-7,TRBD1,TRBV6-6,-,CASSRTLQGMGDEQYF,TGTGCCAGCAGTCGAACCCTACAGGGGATGGGGGACGAGCAGTACTTC
TRBJ1-2,-,TRBV27,-,CASSLIGDLWYGYTF,TGTGCCAGCAGTTTAATCGGAGATCTATGGTACGGCTACACCTTC
TRBJ1-5,-,TRBV2,-,CASNREGNQPQHF,TGTGCCAGCAACAGGGAAGGCAATCAGCCCCAGCATTTT
TRBJ2-2,TRBD2,TRBV6-5,-,CASSRTSFGGELFF,TGTGCCAGCAGCCGGACTAGCTTTGGCGGGGAGCTGTTTTTT
TRBJ2-2,TRBD1,TRBV6-5,-,CASRDRDIGELFF,TGTGCCAGCAGGGACAGGGATATCGGGGAGCTGTTTTTT
TRBJ2-3,-,TRBV6-5,-,CASSYSGDPKSTQYF,TGTGCCAGCAGTTACTCGGGCGACCCAAAGAGTACGCAGTATTTT
TRBJ2-1,-,TRBV30,-,CAWTLGVNEQFF,TGTGCCTGGACCCTAGGGGTCAATGAGCAGTTCTTC
TRBJ1-1,-,TRBV3-1/TRBV3-2,-,CASSFSREDTEAFF,TGTGCCAGCAGCTTTAGCAGGGAGGACACTGAAGCTTTCTTT
TRBJ2-5,-,TRBV12-3/TRBV12-4,-,CASSPLRGETQYF,TGTGCCAGCAGTCCCCTGAGGGGGGAGACCCAGTACTTC
TRBJ2-7,-,TRBV19,-,CASSMGRVPDEQYF,TGTGCCAGTAGTATGGGCAGGGTCCCCGACGAGCAGTACTTC
TRBJ1-2,TRBD1,TRBV6-5,once,CASSRTGAYYGYTF,TGTGCCAGCAGTCGGACAGGGGCCTACTATGGCTACACCTTC
TRBJ1-2,-,TRBV6-5,-,CASSPSRDYGYTF,TGTGCCAGCAGTCCCAGCAGGGATTATGGCTACACCTTC
TRBJ1-2,TRBD1,TRBV5-1,few,CASSSTGTGSGYTF,TGCGCCAGCAGCTCGACCGGGACAGGCAGTGGCTACACCTTC
TRBJ2-5,TRBD2,TRBV6-5,few,CASGGGLAWETQYF,TGTGCCAGCGGAGGAGGACTAGCCTGGGAGACCCAGTACTTC
TRBJ2-3,TRBD2,TRBV10-3,-,CAIRGGLAPTDTQYF,TGTGCCATCAGGGGGGGACTAGCCCCCACAGATACGCAGTATTTT
TRBJ2-5,TRBD1,TRBV6-4,-,CASRNQDRVKTQYF,TGTGCCAGCAGAAACCAGGACAGGGTAAAGACCCAGTACTTC
TRBJ1-5,TRBD1,TRBV6-5,-,CASSPTGGGQPQHF,TGTGCCAGCAGTCCGACAGGGGGCGGGCAGCCCCAGCATTTT
TRBJ1-6,TRBD1,TRBV5-1,-,CASSYGQVYNSPLHF,TGCGCCAGCAGCTACGGACAGGTCTATAATTCACCCCTCCACTTT
TRBJ2-7,-,TRBV12-3/TRBV12-4,-,CASSLKPREQYF,TGTGCCAGCAGTTTGAAGCCCCGCGAGCAGTACTTC
TRBJ1-2,-,TRBV3-1/TRBV3-2,-,CASSQQGYGYTF,TGTGCCAGCAGCCAACAGGGTTATGGCTACACCTTC